These 7 T cell receptor beta chains share one sample of origin, sequenced in a study of blood T cell repertoires in COVID-19 (TCRdb year 2020). Library prep was done by the immunoSEQ multiplex PCR assay. Sourced from immuneACCESS, this table was stored by TCRdb with only in-frame sequences that have V and J called. A share of the clones is absent; for the studies checked, an unresolved V gene accounts for under half, and the remainder has no known explanation. A total of over 150,000 clones appear in this sample, roughly 80% of them only once. The ten largest clones capture around 32% of the sample. Sequenced sample: peripheral blood. These receptors were collected from a woman aged 55 to 70 with acute or convalescent COVID-19.

In its sample, this clone was seen a few times. The chain couples TRBV3-1 (or the pseudogene TRBV3-2) to TRBJ1-1; D may be TRBD1 (6 bases). This CDR3 spans 12 amino acids. CDR1 is LGHDT and CDR2 is YNNKEL in the germline V gene (reference sequence). The V end lost 3 bases, the J end lost 6 bases, and 8 bases lay between the germline ends. In DNA, the CDR3 is TGTGCCAGCAGCCAGGGGGCCGCTGAAGCTTTCTTT. Translated: CASSQGAAEAFF.

The chain has TRBV7-6 and TRBJ2-1; tentatively, D is TRBD2 (8 bases). Trimming took 3 bases from V and 6 from J, leaving 21 bases between them. Germline lookup yields CDR1 SGHVS and CDR2 FNYEAQ. The CDR3 is made up of 17 amino acids. CDR3 DNA sequence: TGTGCCAGCAGCTTTGTTGAGGGGGCGGGGGGCTCCAATGAGCAGTTCTTC. The encoded protein is CASSFVEGAGGSNEQFF. Based on the CDR3 plus reference TRBV7-6 and TRBJ2-1, the full variable domain is GAGVSQSPRYKVTKRGQDVALRCDPISGHVSLYWYRQALGQGPEFLTYFNYEAQQDKSGLPNDRFSAERPEGSISTLTIQRTEQRDSAMYRCASSFVEGAGGSNEQFFGPGTRLTVL.

This chain links TRBV28 with TRBJ2-3, with 11 positions matching TRBD2. With 5 bases clipped from V and 6 bases from J, the junction kept 10 bases outside the gene matches. Per the germline V gene, CDR1 is MDHEN and CDR2 is SYDVKM. This CDR3 comprises 16 residues. Here the CDR3 reads CASSLNSGGATDTQYF. CDR3 DNA: TGTGCCAGCAGTCTCAATAGCGGGGGGGCCACGGATACGCAGTATTTT.

This sequence joins TRBV5-1 and TRBJ1-1, with D tentatively TRBD1 (6 bases). From germline, CDR1 is SGHRS and CDR2 YFSETQ. V lost 1 base, J lost 5 bases, and 15 bases lay in between. This CDR3 contains 15 residues. CDR3 coding DNA: TGCGCCAGCAGCTTGTTGGCAGGGGCAATAACTGAAGCTTTCTTT. It is translated as CASSLLAGAITEAFF. The full variable domain, with the rest looked up from reference TRBV5-1 and TRBJ1-1, is KAGVTQTPRYLIKTRGQQVTLSCSPISGHRSVSWYQQTPGQGLQFLFEYFSETQRNKGNFPGRFSGRQFSNSRSEMNVSTLELGDSALYLCASSLLAGAITEAFFGQGTRLTVV.

The chain combines TRBV14 with TRBJ2-1; a weak D match, TRBD2 (7 bases). The CDR3 is made up of 13 amino acids. Germline values: CDR1 SGHDN, CDR2 FVKESK. V shed 4 bases and J shed 11 bases, with 15 bases lying between them. CDR3: CASSPWGGAQQFF. CDR3 nucleotide sequence: TGTGCCAGCAGCCCTTGGGGGGGGGCCCAGCAGTTCTTC.

The rearrangement uses TRBV2 and TRBJ2-7, with 9 bases fitting TRBD1. The CDR3 runs to 15 residues. Germline V CDR1 and CDR2: SNHLY, FYNNEI. The V segment lost 7 bases and the J segment 4 bases; nucleotides outside the gene matches: 11. The CDR3 DNA is TGTGCCAGCATTCCACCGGGACAGGGAGAATACGAGCAGTACTTC. Encoded protein: CASIPPGQGEYEQYF.

This chain joins TRBV10-3 and TRBJ1-1, with a tentative D call TRBD1 (6 bases). V lost 0 bases to trimming and J lost 1 base, with 6 bases between them. This CDR3 has 14 amino acids. Germline V gives CDR1 ENHRY, CDR2 SYGVKD. The CDR3 nucleotides read TGTGCCATCAGTGAGTCACAGGGGAACACTGAAGCTTTCTTT. It translates to CAISESQGNTEAFF.